Listed here is a single TCR beta chain. This entry is derived from a study of PD-1 blockade in classical Hodgkin lymphoma. Study background: It was nivolumab at 3 mg/kg, given intravenously every 2 weeks, that patients received.

The method was immunoSEQ multiplex PCR; TCRdb's version includes in-frame clones alone and lacks a portion of them. The sample carries tens of thousands of clones, about 77% recorded once. The ends were cut back, 5 bases at V and 1 base at J, with 14 bases in the middle. This CDR3 is built from 15 residues. Germline loops: CDR1 SGHRS, CDR2 YFSETQ. Time point denoted: cycle 4 day 1 (C4D1), after 5 to 7 weeks of nivolumab. Relapse was seen in all patients after autologous stem cell transplantation, and brentuximab vedotin exposure was variable. The clonotype originates from a human donor with classical Hodgkin lymphoma. The chain links TRBV5-1 to TRBJ2-3; D ambiguous. Source: peripheral blood mononuclear cells (PBMCs), taken before the fourth cycle of nivolumab. The CDR3 nucleotides read TGCGCCAGCAGTCCGAGGAACCGCCGCACAGATACGCAGTATTTT. Translating it yields CASSPRNRRTDTQYF.